The rows below give T cell receptor beta chains drawn from one sample of a study of immune characterization of retroperitoneal liposarcoma. TCRdb processed the PCR reads anew with MiXCR; each CDR3 protein has one entry. The table includes roughly 10,000 distinct CDR3 sequences, around a quarter detected once. Sequenced sample: tumor tissue. The receptor source for this set is a male donor with retroperitoneal liposarcoma. Each CDR3 is given with its conserved first and last residue. The D gene is left open where the match is weak. A clone size is listed for some rows: how often the clone was seen (once, few, many), or a class if it is expanded.

v_gene,d_gene,abundance,j_gene,CDR3nt,CDR3aa
TRBV7-6,-,-,TRBJ2-1,TGTGCCAGCAGTAACACCAAGGAGGGGTTCTTC,CASSNTKEGFF
TRBV6-1,-,many,TRBJ2-5,TGTGCCAGCAGTGAGACTATAAGTTACAATGAGCAGTACTTC,CASSETISYNEQYF
TRBV11-2,-,once,TRBJ2-1,TGTGCCAGCAGCTTAGAGCCCCCACGTCTAGCTGCGGTATACAATGAGCAGTTCTTC,CASSLEPPRLAAVYNEQFF
TRBV12-3/TRBV12-4,TRBD2,once,TRBJ2-3,TGTGCCAGCAGCCCGCCGACTAGCGGGTTCACAGATACGCAGTATTTT,CASSPPTSGFTDTQYF
TRBV27,TRBD2,-,TRBJ2-5,TGTGCCAGCAGTTCGCCGACTAGCGGGTCCCAAGAGACCCAGTACTTC,CASSSPTSGSQETQYF
TRBV7-6,TRBD1,many,TRBJ2-7,TGTGCCAGCAGCTTAGTTTCCGGACAGGGTCCCTACGAGCAGTACTTC,CASSLVSGQGPYEQYF
TRBV7-2,TRBD1,-,TRBJ1-3,TGTGCCAGCAGCTTACTACAGGGGGCAGCTGGAAACACCATATATTTT,CASSLLQGAAGNTIYF
TRBV11-2,TRBD2,-,TRBJ2-3,TGTGCCAGCAGCTTAGCGGGGGGTGGGGCAGATACGCAGTATTTT,CASSLAGGGADTQYF
TRBV6-1,-,few,TRBJ1-5,TGTGCCAGCAGTGGCCGACCTTCAGGGGATCAGCCCCAGCATTTT,CASSGRPSGDQPQHF
TRBV5-6,-,-,TRBJ2-7,TGTGCCAGCAGCTTAGGTTTCTCCTACAATGAGCAGTACTTC,CASSLGFSYNEQYF
TRBV6-8,-,-,TRBJ1-1,TGTGCCAGCAGTTACTCGAAGACAGGACTTAACACTGAAGCTTTCTTT,CASSYSKTGLNTEAFF
TRBV12-3/TRBV12-4,-,many,TRBJ1-1,TGTGCCAGCAGTGGGGACGTTACTGAAGCTTTCTTT,CASSGDVTEAFF
TRBV11-2,-,few,TRBJ2-1,TGTGCCAGCAGCCGGTTACGTGACAATGAGCAGTTCTTC,CASSRLRDNEQFF
TRBV12-3/TRBV12-4,-,few,TRBJ1-6,TGTGCCAGCAGTACACAGGGAGCGCGAAATTCACCCCTCCACTTT,CASSTQGARNSPLHF
TRBV12-3/TRBV12-4,TRBD2,many,TRBJ2-1,TGTGCCAGCAGTTTTATCCTAGCGGCTTCCTACAATGAGCAGTTCTTC,CASSFILAASYNEQFF
TRBV7-2,-,-,TRBJ2-5,TGTGCCAGCAGCTTCAGGGGCAATGAGCAGTACTTC,CASSFRGNEQYF
TRBV6-1,-,-,TRBJ1-1,TGTGCCAGCAGCCCCGGGACATTGAACACTGAAGCTTTCTTT,CASSPGTLNTEAFF
TRBV12-5,TRBD1,once,TRBJ1-1,TGTGCTAGTGGTTTGGTGATAGGGACAGCATTTCCCACTGAAGCTTTCTTT,CASGLVIGTAFPTEAFF
TRBV6-1,-,-,TRBJ1-2,TGTGCCAGCACCACTAGTGTGAACTATGGCTACACCTTC,CASTTSVNYGYTF
TRBV6-1,-,few,TRBJ1-5,TGTGCCAGCAGTGAAGGGGGCAAGCCCCAGCATTTT,CASSEGGKPQHF
TRBV12-3/TRBV12-4,TRBD1,-,TRBJ1-2,TGTGCCAGCAGTTCCCGGGACAGAATTAACTATGGCTACACCTTC,CASSSRDRINYGYTF
TRBV7-2,TRBD1,medium-sized,TRBJ2-1,TGTGCCAGCAGCTTAAGTTCGGGACAGGGGAAAAACATTCAGTTCTTC,CASSLSSGQGKNIQFF
TRBV7-9,TRBD1,-,TRBJ2-5,TGTGCCAGCAGCCCACGACAGGGGAGCTCCTACAATGAGCAGTACTTC,CASSPRQGSSYNEQYF
TRBV6-6,TRBD1,-,TRBJ2-7,TGTGCCAGCAGTTACTCGACAGGGGGCCCCTACGAGCAGTACTTC,CASSYSTGGPYEQYF
TRBV7-2,-,-,TRBJ2-2,TGTGCCAGCAGCCTTTGGGCCGGGGAGCTGTTTTTT,CASSLWAGELFF
TRBV7-2,TRBD2,-,TRBJ2-5,TGTGCCAGCAGCTTGGGGGGGACCACCAAGCGGCAGTACTTC,CASSLGGTTKRQYF
TRBV6-1,TRBD1,-,TRBJ1-2,TGTGCCAGCAGGACGACAGGGGAGATAGGCTACACCTTC,CASRTTGEIGYTF
TRBV10-2,TRBD1,-,TRBJ2-4,TGCGCCAGCAAGTCGGACAGGATGGGTATAGCCAAAAACATTCAGTACTTC,CASKSDRMGIAKNIQYF
TRBV6-1,-,-,TRBJ2-3,TGTGCCAGCAGTAAGGGACCCCTTCAAAATACGCAGTATTTT,CASSKGPLQNTQYF
TRBV24-1,TRBD1,few,TRBJ2-7,TGTGCCACCAGTGATCCCGGGACAGCTTACAATGAGCAGTACTTC,CATSDPGTAYNEQYF
TRBV12-3/TRBV12-4,-,few,TRBJ1-1,TGTGCCAGCAGTTATCGGGGTTCGAGCACTGAAGCTTTCTTT,CASSYRGSSTEAFF
TRBV12-3/TRBV12-4,-,few,TRBJ1-1,TGTGCCAGCAGTTTAAAGGGTACTTCGATGGCTTTCTTT,CASSLKGTSMAFF
TRBV11-2,TRBD2,many,TRBJ2-1,TGTGCCAGCAGCTTAGCGGGGGGTCAAGAGACCCAGTTCTTC,CASSLAGGQETQFF
TRBV6-4,TRBD2,few,TRBJ2-1,TGTGCCAGCAGTGACTCGGCGGGTAGCGGGAGCAATGAGCAGTTCTTC,CASSDSAGSGSNEQFF
TRBV12-3/TRBV12-4,-,-,TRBJ1-6,TGTGCCAGCAGTAGGACCTCCTCCGATAATTCACCCCTCCACTTT,CASSRTSSDNSPLHF
TRBV11-2,TRBD2,-,TRBJ2-3,TGTGCCAGCAGCTTCGGTGGGGGGGGCACAGATACGCAGTATTTT,CASSFGGGGTDTQYF
TRBV6-1,TRBD2,medium-sized,TRBJ2-6,TGTGCCAGCAGGCTCGGGGGGGGGGCCAACGTCCTGACTTTC,CASRLGGGANVLTF
TRBV7-2,-,medium-sized,TRBJ2-7,TGTGCCAGCAGCAACTACGACGAGCAGTACTTC,CASSNYDEQYF
TRBV7-2,TRBD2,large,TRBJ2-3,TGTGCCAGCAGCTTAGGGGTCGGCGGGGGGGTAACAGATACGCAGTATTTT,CASSLGVGGGVTDTQYF
TRBV25-1,TRBD1,-,TRBJ2-7,TGTGCCAGCAGTGAAAAACAGGGGGCGAGCTCCTACAATGAGCAGTACTTC,CASSEKQGASSYNEQYF
TRBV25-1,TRBD1,-,TRBJ2-2,TGTGCCAGCAGTTCCAATAGGGACAGTCTCACCGGGGAGCTGTTTTTT,CASSSNRDSLTGELFF
TRBV7-6,TRBD1,few,TRBJ2-1,TGTGCCAGCAGCTTAGGCAGGGGGCGGTCGGTTGAGCAGTTCTTC,CASSLGRGRSVEQFF
TRBV11-1,TRBD2,-,TRBJ2-1,TGTGCCAGCAGCCGGACTAGCAGAACCTACGAGCAGTTCTTC,CASSRTSRTYEQFF
TRBV7-6,-,medium-sized,TRBJ2-1,TGTGCCAGCAGCTCCGGACAGTGGGAGGAGCAGTTCTTC,CASSSGQWEEQFF
TRBV27,TRBD1,medium-sized,TRBJ2-1,TGTGCCAGCAGTCACTCCGGACAGGGGGCATCCTACAATGAGCAGTTCTTC,CASSHSGQGASYNEQFF
TRBV25-1,-,-,TRBJ2-1,TGTGCCAGCACCAAGAAAGAGGGCTCCAATGAGCAGTTCTTC,CASTKKEGSNEQFF
TRBV7-8,-,many,TRBJ1-1,TGTGCCAGCAGCCGAGGCGGAGTGGCGGCCGAAGCTTTCTTT,CASSRGGVAAEAFF
TRBV6-1,-,many,TRBJ2-2,TGTGCCAGCAGTGAGGTACAAAACACCGGGGAGCTGTTTTTT,CASSEVQNTGELFF
TRBV11-2,TRBD2,few,TRBJ2-7,TGTGCCAGCAGCTTAGAGGGGAGTAGCGGGATCGAGCAGTACTTC,CASSLEGSSGIEQYF
TRBV6-4,TRBD1,many,TRBJ2-3,TGTGCCAGCAGTGGGACAGGGGGCACAGATACGCAGTATTTT,CASSGTGGTDTQYF
TRBV7-2,-,medium-sized,TRBJ2-7,TGTGCCAGCAGCCCTACTAGTTACGAGCAGTACTTC,CASSPTSYEQYF
TRBV12-3/TRBV12-4,TRBD1,-,TRBJ1-5,TGTGCCAGCAGGGACGACAGGGGCCCCCATCAGCCCCAGCATTTT,CASRDDRGPHQPQHF
TRBV11-2,TRBD1,-,TRBJ2-7,TGTGCCAGCACCCTATCACAGGGGGGATACGAGCAGTACTTC,CASTLSQGGYEQYF
TRBV6-1,TRBD2,few,TRBJ2-3,TGTGCCAGCAGTGATCTGGGGGGGGACACAGATACGCAGTATTTT,CASSDLGGDTDTQYF